These T cell receptor beta chains were read from a single sample in a study of pediatric ulcerative colitis. Sequencing used immunoSEQ multiplex PCR; TCRdb keeps in-frame clones, though not all of them. The table lists about 64,000 clones, around 85% of them singletons. Source material: blood. The origin of the receptors is a boy between 10 and 17 years old with severe ulcerative colitis. The CDR3 runs from the conserved cysteine through the conserved F or W. D genes are given only for firm matches. Only some rows state a clone size, as once, few, many or a class for expanded clones.

>TRBV6-1|14|-|-|TRBJ1-4
CASSGTPRPEKLFF
TGTGCCAGCAGCGGGACACCACGTCCCGAAAAACTGTTTTTT
>TRBV18|15|-|-|TRBJ1-2
CASSPYDGGVDGYTF
TGTGCCAGCTCACCATACGACGGAGGGGTCGATGGCTACACCTTC
>TRBV28|15|TRBD1|-|TRBJ1-2
CASHDGYGTDYGYTF
TGTGCCAGCCATGATGGATACGGGACAGATTATGGCTACACCTTC
>TRBV7-3|14|-|-|TRBJ2-1
CASSLRASWNEQFF
TGTGCCAGCAGCTTAAGGGCTAGCTGGAATGAGCAGTTCTTC
>TRBV27|16|TRBD2|-|TRBJ2-7
CASSSRTSWPTDEQYF
TGTGCCAGCAGTTCTCGGACTAGCTGGCCTACCGACGAGCAGTACTTC
>TRBV27|16|-|-|TRBJ2-1
CASSPPLGVLGTEQFF
TGTGCCAGCAGTCCCCCTTTAGGTGTCTTGGGCACTGAGCAGTTCTTC
>TRBV5-1|15|-|few|TRBJ1-3
CASSSGLSSGNTIYF
TGCGCCAGCAGCTCTGGACTAAGCTCTGGAAACACCATATATTTT
>TRBV28|15|TRBD1|-|TRBJ2-5
CASSWGQGIWGTQYF
TGTGCCAGCAGCTGGGGACAGGGAATTTGGGGGACCCAGTACTTC
>TRBV7-6|19|TRBD2|once|TRBJ2-5
CASSFSPGLAGGFPETQYF
TGTGCCAGCAGCTTTTCTCCGGGACTAGCGGGAGGCTTCCCAGAGACCCAGTACTTC
>TRBV6-1|10|-|-|TRBJ2-7
CASGRYEQYF
TGTGCCAGCGGGAGGTACGAGCAGTACTTC
>TRBV7-9|17|-|-|TRBJ1-4
CASSHPTVPRGNEKLFF
TGTGCCAGCAGCCATCCGACGGTGCCGAGGGGAAATGAAAAACTGTTTTTT
>TRBV4-1|16|-|-|TRBJ1-2
CASSQPEGLGVSGYTF
TGCGCCAGCAGCCAACCCGAGGGACTTGGGGTCTCTGGCTACACCTTC
>TRBV6-6|14|TRBD1|few|TRBJ1-1
CASRPGQGIPEAFF
TGTGCCAGCAGACCGGGACAGGGAATCCCTGAAGCTTTCTTT
>TRBV7-3|16|-|few|TRBJ2-6
CASSLLAATGANVLTF
TGTGCCAGCAGCCTGCTTGCAGCTACTGGGGCCAACGTCCTGACTTTC
>TRBV7-6|15|TRBD2|-|TRBJ2-5
CASSKLAESPETQYF
TGTGCCAGCAGCAAACTAGCGGAGAGTCCAGAGACCCAGTACTTC
>TRBV11-3|16|-|-|TRBJ2-2
CASSLGGAADTGELFF
TGTGCCAGCAGCCTCGGGGGCGCGGCGGACACCGGGGAGCTGTTTTTT
>TRBV11-2|16|TRBD1|-|TRBJ2-3
CASSPLAGTGGDTQYF
TGTGCCAGCAGCCCCCTTGCGGGGACAGGGGGAGATACGCAGTATTTT
>TRBV5-6|14|-|-|TRBJ1-1
CASTLGGGNTEAFF
TGTGCCAGCACCCTGGGCGGGGGGAACACTGAAGCTTTCTTT
>TRBV2|12|-|-|TRBJ1-1
CASSEGQTEAFF
TGTGCCAGCAGTGAAGGACAAACTGAAGCTTTCTTT
>TRBV6-1|12|-|once|TRBJ1-1
CASSQNRERAFF
TGTGCCAGCAGCCAAAACAGGGAGCGGGCTTTCTTT
>TRBV18|14|TRBD1|-|TRBJ2-7
CASSPPGQTYEQYF
TGTGCCAGCTCACCACCGGGACAGACCTACGAGCAGTACTTC
>TRBV29-1|17|TRBD2|-|TRBJ2-1
CSVGGDGLAVSYNEQFF
TGCAGCGTTGGCGGCGACGGACTAGCGGTTTCCTACAATGAGCAGTTCTTC
>TRBV29-1|12|-|-|TRBJ2-5
CSGVLGLETQYF
TGCAGCGGGGTACTCGGGTTGGAGACCCAGTACTTC
>TRBV19|12|-|-|TRBJ1-1
CASSIPNTEAFF
TGTGCCAGTAGTATTCCTAACACTGAAGCTTTCTTT
>TRBV27|15|TRBD1|-|TRBJ2-5
CASSSNRGPQETQYF
TGTGCCAGCAGTTCTAACAGGGGACCCCAAGAGACCCAGTACTTC
>TRBV12-5|14|TRBD2|-|TRBJ2-7
CASGLVGLADEQYF
TGTGCTAGTGGTTTGGTGGGACTAGCGGACGAGCAGTACTTC
>TRBV27|14|TRBD1|once|TRBJ1-1
CASSPGTGNTEAFF
TGTGCCAGCAGTCCAGGGACAGGGAACACTGAAGCTTTCTTT
>TRBV6-1|15|-|-|TRBJ2-7
CASSEGDMPVYEQYF
TGTGCCAGCAGTGAAGGGGACATGCCCGTCTACGAGCAGTACTTC
>TRBV6-4|15|-|-|TRBJ2-1
CASSDAAGAQNEQFF
TGTGCCAGCAGTGACGCTGCGGGGGCACAAAATGAGCAGTTCTTC
>TRBV10-2|12|-|-|TRBJ2-7
CASGDLPYEQYF
TGCGCCAGCGGAGACCTTCCCTACGAGCAGTACTTC
>TRBV5-4|14|TRBD1|-|TRBJ1-1
CASSSPDRGTEAFF
TGTGCCAGCAGCTCGCCGGACAGGGGCACTGAAGCTTTCTTT
>TRBV18|17|TRBD2|-|TRBJ2-7
CASSPEGLAGGPHEQYF
TGTGCCAGCTCACCAGAGGGACTAGCGGGAGGGCCCCACGAGCAGTACTTC
>TRBV7-9|13|-|-|TRBJ2-5
CASEEGFQETQYF
TGTGCCAGCGAAGAAGGGTTCCAAGAGACCCAGTACTTC
>TRBV27|14|TRBD2|-|TRBJ2-7
CASSSWGLVYEQYF
TGTGCCAGCAGTTCGTGGGGACTAGTCTACGAGCAGTACTTC
>TRBV6-5|15|TRBD1|-|TRBJ2-1
CASSYGQEVNNEQFF
TGTGCCAGCAGTTACGGACAGGAAGTAAACAATGAGCAGTTCTTC
>TRBV4-1|15|-|-|TRBJ1-3
CASSQVVQAANTIYF
TGCGCCAGCAGCCAAGTAGTTCAGGCGGCAAACACCATATATTTT
>TRBV5-1|13|-|-|TRBJ2-3
CASSREWADTQYF
TGCGCCAGCAGCCGGGAGTGGGCAGATACGCAGTATTTT
>TRBV5-1|14|TRBD1|-|TRBJ2-5
CASSKTGVWETQYF
TGCGCCAGCAGCAAAACAGGGGTGTGGGAGACCCAGTACTTC
>TRBV9|13|TRBD2|-|TRBJ2-7
CASSAESSGEQYF
TGTGCCAGCAGCGCTGAATCTAGCGGCGAGCAGTACTTC
>TRBV28|18|-|-|TRBJ2-3
CASSFLAGRHPSTDTQYF
TGTGCCAGCAGTTTTCTGGCAGGGCGGCACCCCAGCACAGATACGCAGTATTTT
>TRBV5-1|14|-|-|TRBJ1-1
CASSFGEAGLEAFF
TGCGCCAGCAGCTTCGGAGAGGCAGGCCTTGAAGCTTTCTTT
>TRBV7-9|11|-|-|TRBJ2-2
CASRDTGELFF
TGTGCCAGCAGGGACACCGGGGAGCTGTTTTTT
>TRBV28|15|TRBD1|-|TRBJ1-4
CASSLGQGYNEKLFF
TGTGCCAGCTCCCTCGGACAGGGGTATAATGAAAAACTGTTTTTT
>TRBV25-1|14|-|-|TRBJ2-7
CATTKGGLSYEQYF
TGTGCCACCACTAAAGGGGGGCTCTCCTACGAGCAGTACTTC
>TRBV10-3|16|TRBD2|-|TRBJ2-1
CAISESVTSGVNEQFF
TGTGCCATCAGTGAGTCAGTAACTAGCGGAGTCAATGAGCAGTTCTTC
>TRBV4-1|16|TRBD1|-|TRBJ1-2
CASSQDNAGQGYGYTF
TGCGCCAGCAGCCAAGATAATGCGGGACAGGGCTATGGCTACACCTTC
>TRBV7-9|15|-|-|TRBJ2-1
CASSLGSSAYNEQFF
TGTGCCAGCAGCTTAGGCTCTAGCGCATACAATGAGCAGTTCTTC
>TRBV5-4|15|-|-|TRBJ1-3
CASSIQESSGNTIYF
TGTGCCAGCAGCATTCAAGAGAGCTCTGGAAACACCATATATTTT
>TRBV19|13|-|few|TRBJ1-5
CASSIKEVQPQHF
TGTGCCAGTAGTATTAAGGAAGTTCAGCCCCAGCATTTT